This T cell receptor (beta chain) derives from a study of CD8 T cells in Susac syndrome (dated by TCRdb to between 2017 and 2020). With regard to the full study: Repertoire sequencing was used to test whether CD8+ T cell activation and differentiation in Susac syndrome was antigen driven. The clonality of the CD8+ T cell repertoire was compared across 11 to 12 healthy donors, some 14 Susac syndrome patients and around 16 multiple sclerosis patients.

Peripheral blood CD8+ and CD4+ T cells from healthy donors, Susac syndrome patients and multiple sclerosis patients were profiled using high-throughput TCR beta sequencing. The multiple sclerosis controls were treatment-naive patients who had stable or active relapsing-remitting disease and met the revised McDonald criteria. Bulk CD8+ and CD4+ T cells were purified magnetically by negative isolation, whereas CD8+ TEMRA cells were enriched by FACS. Blood was collected in EDTA tubes and processed within 24 hours, with PBMCs isolated through density gradient centrifugation. PBMCs destined for TCR sequencing were cryopreserved in liquid nitrogen and later thawed in a 37 °C water bath. Purity of sorted or isolated CD4+, CD8+ and CD8+ TEMRA cells was at least 90%. Results and caveats for the whole study, not just this receptor: The number of individuals in the TCR sequencing and HLA analysis was recognized as being relatively small.

RNA was extracted with the RNeasy kit and about 0.5 to 1 ug was reverse transcribed using random hexamers. TCR beta CDR3 regions were amplified with the immunoSEQ multiplex PCR assay covering 54 Vbeta and 13 Jbeta segments. Bias from PCR amplification was corrected by using a synthetic template baseline for primer optimization and for computational correction. Under the source paper's analysis protocol: Reads were assigned to V, D and J genes according to IMGT and analyzed in immunoSEQ Analyzer, with only productive sequences retained. Clonality was calculated as one minus the Shannon entropy normalized by log2 of the number of productive unique sequences. For each patient and control, public and private clones were evaluated among the 100 most prevalent clones. A clone was defined as Susac-specific if it was absent from the healthy and MS cohorts, from about 1,100 published viral clones and from other ImmuneACCESS disease sequences. In TCRdb, the public reads were trimmed at Q25 with fastp and aligned with MiXCR, with productive beta chains retained. CDR3 protein sequences are deduplicated, and each keeps its most common genes and DNA. These V and J calls rely on TCRdb rather than the paper's analysis. Here the sample has roughly 150,000 distinct CDR3 sequences; 85% to 95% occur a single time. The ten largest clones take up roughly 0.19% of the sample.

As regards this clonotype: What this receptor recognizes is not known. No qualities accompany the bases; no much larger clone lies one base away.

CDR1 SEHNR and CDR2 FQNEAQ are derived from the germline V gene (reference sequence). Relative to germline, V is missing 5 bases and J is missing 4 bases, with 11 bases of the junction outside any gene match. The CDR3 runs 17 residues from the cysteine to the phenylalanine. Left in the record is the CDR3 DNA by itself, 51 bases read in frame from the first base. The source is a human donor with multiple sclerosis. Sequenced input: CD8+ T cells from PBMCs. The sequence joins TRBV7-9 to TRBJ1-2; 12 bases in the middle match TRBD1. The CDR3 reads as follows: CASSRNRDRGHVYGYTF. The nucleotides read TGTGCCAGCAGCCGAAACCGGGACAGGGGGCATGTCTATGGCTACACCTTC.